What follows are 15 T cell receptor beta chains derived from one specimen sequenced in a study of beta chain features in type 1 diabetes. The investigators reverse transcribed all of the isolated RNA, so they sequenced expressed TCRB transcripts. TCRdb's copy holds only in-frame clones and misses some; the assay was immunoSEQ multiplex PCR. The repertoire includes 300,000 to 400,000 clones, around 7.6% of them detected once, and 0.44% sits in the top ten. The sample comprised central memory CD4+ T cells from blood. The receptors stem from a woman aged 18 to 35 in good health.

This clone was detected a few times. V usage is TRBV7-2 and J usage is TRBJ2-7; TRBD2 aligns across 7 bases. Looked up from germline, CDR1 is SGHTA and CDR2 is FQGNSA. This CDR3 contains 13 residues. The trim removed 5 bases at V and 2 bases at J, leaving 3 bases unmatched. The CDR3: CASSASGPYEQYF. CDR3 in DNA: TGTGCCAGCAGCGCTAGCGGCCCCTACGAGCAGTACTTC.

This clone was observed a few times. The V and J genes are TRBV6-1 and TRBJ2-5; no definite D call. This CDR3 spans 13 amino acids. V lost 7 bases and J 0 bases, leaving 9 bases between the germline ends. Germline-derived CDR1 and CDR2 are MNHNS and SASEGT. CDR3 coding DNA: TGTGCCAGCACCCGACCTAACCAAGAGACCCAGTACTTC. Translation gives CASTRPNQETQYF.

The CDR3 DNA follows: TGTGCCAGCAGCCAAGCTTCAGGGTCCAATCAGCCCCAGCATTTT. This sequence encodes CASSQASGSNQPQHF. The V gene is TRBV28, the J gene TRBJ1-5; a possible D gene is TRBD1 (5 bases). The CDR3 totals 15 residues. The V end lost 6 bases, the J end lost 3 bases, and 15 bases lay between the germline ends. Looked up from germline, CDR1 is MDHEN and CDR2 is SYDVKM.

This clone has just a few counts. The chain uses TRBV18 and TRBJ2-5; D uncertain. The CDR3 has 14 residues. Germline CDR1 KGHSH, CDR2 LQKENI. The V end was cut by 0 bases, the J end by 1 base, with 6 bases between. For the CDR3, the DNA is TGTGCCAGCTCACCACCGGAGATCCAAGAGACCCAGTACTTC. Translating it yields CASSPPEIQETQYF.

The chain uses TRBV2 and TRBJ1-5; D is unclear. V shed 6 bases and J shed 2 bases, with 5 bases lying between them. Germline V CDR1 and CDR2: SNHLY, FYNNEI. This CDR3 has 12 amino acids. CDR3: CASSTGNQPQHF. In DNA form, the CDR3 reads TGTGCCAGCAGCACGGGCAATCAGCCCCAGCATTTT.

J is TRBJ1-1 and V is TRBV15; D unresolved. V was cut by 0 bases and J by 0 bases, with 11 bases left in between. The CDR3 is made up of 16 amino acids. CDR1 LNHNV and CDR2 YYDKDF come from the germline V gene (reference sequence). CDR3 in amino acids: CATSREAVTVNTEAFF. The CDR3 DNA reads TGTGCCACCAGCAGAGAGGCTGTCACTGTGAACACTGAAGCTTTCTTT.

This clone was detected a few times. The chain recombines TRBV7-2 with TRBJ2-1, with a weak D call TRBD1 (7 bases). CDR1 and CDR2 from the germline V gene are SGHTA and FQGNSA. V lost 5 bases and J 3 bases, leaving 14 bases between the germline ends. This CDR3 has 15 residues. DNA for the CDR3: TGTGCCAGCAGCGAAACAGGGGACTTCTACAATGAGCAGTTCTTC. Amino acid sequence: CASSETGDFYNEQFF.

In DNA, the CDR3 is TGCGCCAGCAGCCGCGGGACCGGGGCCAACGTCCTGACTTTC. Translated, it gives CASSRGTGANVLTF. The rearrangement uses TRBV4-3 and TRBJ2-6; D is possibly TRBD2 (6 bases). Germline V gene data show CDR1 as LGHNA and CDR2 as YSLEER. CDR3 length equals 14 residues. The V gene lost 4 bases and the J gene lost 4 bases, with 8 bases spanning the gap.

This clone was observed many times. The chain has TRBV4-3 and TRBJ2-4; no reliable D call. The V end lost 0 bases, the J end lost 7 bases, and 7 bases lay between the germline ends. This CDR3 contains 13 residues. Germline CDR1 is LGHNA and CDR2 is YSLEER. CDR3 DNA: TGCGCCAGCAGCCAAGATTTGGTTAACATTCAGTACTTC. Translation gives CASSQDLVNIQYF.

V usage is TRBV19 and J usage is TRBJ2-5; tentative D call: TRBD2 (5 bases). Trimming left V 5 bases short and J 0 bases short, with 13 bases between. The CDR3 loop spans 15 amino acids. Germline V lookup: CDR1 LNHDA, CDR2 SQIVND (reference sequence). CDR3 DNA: TGTGCCAGTAGTGAATCTAGGAGGTACCAAGAGACCCAGTACTTC. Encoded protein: CASSESRRYQETQYF. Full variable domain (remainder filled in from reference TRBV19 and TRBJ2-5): DGGITQSPKYLFRKEGQNVTLSCEQNLNHDAMYWYRQDPGQGLRLIYYSQIVNDFQKGDIAEGYSVSREKKESFPLTVTSAQKNPTAFYLCASSESRRYQETQYFGPGTRLLVL.

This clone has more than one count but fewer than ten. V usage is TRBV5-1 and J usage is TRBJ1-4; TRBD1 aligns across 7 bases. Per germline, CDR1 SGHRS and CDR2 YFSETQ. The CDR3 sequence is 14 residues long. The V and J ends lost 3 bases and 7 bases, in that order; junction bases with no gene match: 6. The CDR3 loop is CASSSTGTSEKLFF. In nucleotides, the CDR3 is TGCGCCAGCAGCTCGACAGGGACGAGTGAAAAACTGTTTTTT. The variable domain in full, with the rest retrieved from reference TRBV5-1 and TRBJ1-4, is KAGVTQTPRYLIKTRGQQVTLSCSPISGHRSVSWYQQTPGQGLQFLFEYFSETQRNKGNFPGRFSGRQFSNSRSEMNVSTLELGDSALYLCASSSTGTSEKLFFGSGTQLSVL.

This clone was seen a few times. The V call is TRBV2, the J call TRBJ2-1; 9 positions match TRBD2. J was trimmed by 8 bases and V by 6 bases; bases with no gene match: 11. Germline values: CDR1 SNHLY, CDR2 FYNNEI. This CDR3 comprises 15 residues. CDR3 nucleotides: TGTGCCAGCAGGCGTCTAGCGGGGCCATTGTATGAGCAGTTCTTC. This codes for CASRRLAGPLYEQFF.

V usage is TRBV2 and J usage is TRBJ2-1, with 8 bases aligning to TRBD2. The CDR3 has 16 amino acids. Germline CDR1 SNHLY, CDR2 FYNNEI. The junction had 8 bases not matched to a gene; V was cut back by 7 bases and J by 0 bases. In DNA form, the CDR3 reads TGTGCCAGCACCGAACGGGGGACTAGCTCCTACAATGAGCAGTTCTTC. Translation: CASTERGTSSYNEQFF.

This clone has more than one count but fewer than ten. As DNA, the CDR3 is TGTGCCAGCAGTTTGGACCTGAACTATGGCTACACCTTC. Its protein product is CASSLDLNYGYTF. The chain is built from TRBV27 and TRBJ1-2; D is undetermined. The length of the CDR3 is 13 residues. V dropped 3 bases and J dropped 2 bases, with 7 bases sitting between them. Germline CDR1 and CDR2: MNHEY and SMNVEV (reference sequence).

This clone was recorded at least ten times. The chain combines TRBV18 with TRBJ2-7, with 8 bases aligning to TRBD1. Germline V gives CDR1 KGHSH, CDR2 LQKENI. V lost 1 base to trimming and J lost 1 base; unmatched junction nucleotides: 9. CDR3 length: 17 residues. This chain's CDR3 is CASSPQRAGTGSYEQYF. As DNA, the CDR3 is TGTGCCAGCTCACCACAACGAGCCGGGACAGGATCCTACGAGCAGTACTTC.